The source of this TCR beta chain is a study of blood T cell repertoires in COVID-19. On the study more broadly: PBMCs, B-cell-depleted T cells, or T cells were the source of the cDNA or gDNA that made up the material.

Assay: immunoSEQ multiplex PCR; the TCRdb copy retains only in-frame clones and omits some. The profile shows some 83,000 clones, 82% of them singletons. V lost 5 bases, J lost 3 bases, and 22 bases lay in between. There are 17 residues in the CDR3. The germline V gene has CDR1 SGHAT and CDR2 FQNNGV. Sequencing was carried out using peripheral blood. This TCR came from a human donor in a cohort sampled during active COVID-19. V is TRBV11-2 and J is TRBJ2-5, with D perhaps TRBD1 (7 bases). This CDR3 is CASSPRRAGQQEETQYF. In nucleotides, the CDR3 is TGTGCCAGCAGCCCCCGAAGGGCGGGACAGCAGGAAGAGACCCAGTACTTC.